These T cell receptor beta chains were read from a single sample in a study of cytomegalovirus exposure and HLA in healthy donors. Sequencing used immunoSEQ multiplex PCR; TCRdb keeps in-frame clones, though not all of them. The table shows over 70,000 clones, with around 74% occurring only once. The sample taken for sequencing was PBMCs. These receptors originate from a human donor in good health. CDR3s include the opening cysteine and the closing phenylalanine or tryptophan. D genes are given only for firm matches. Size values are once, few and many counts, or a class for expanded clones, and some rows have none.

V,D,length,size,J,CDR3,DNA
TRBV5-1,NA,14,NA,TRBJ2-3,CASSSRLTVDTQYF,TGCGCCAGCAGCTCCAGACTAACCGTAGATACGCAGTATTTT
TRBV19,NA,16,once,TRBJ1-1,CASSIPTYRTNTEAFF,TGTGCCAGTAGTATCCCTACCTACAGGACGAACACTGAAGCTTTCTTT
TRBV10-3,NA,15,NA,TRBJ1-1,CAISERGGEYTEAFF,TGTGCCATCAGTGAGAGGGGGGGCGAGTACACTGAAGCTTTCTTT
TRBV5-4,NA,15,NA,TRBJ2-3,CASSLRGESTDTQYF,TGTGCCAGCAGCTTGAGAGGCGAGAGCACAGATACGCAGTATTTT
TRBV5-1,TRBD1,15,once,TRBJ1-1,CASSPFRGQDTEAFF,TGCGCCAGCAGCCCTTTTCGGGGACAGGACACTGAAGCTTTCTTT
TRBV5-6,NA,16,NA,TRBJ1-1,CASSSGPTATNTEAFF,TGTGCCAGCAGCTCCGGCCCGACAGCGACGAACACTGAAGCTTTCTTT
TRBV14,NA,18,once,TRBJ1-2,CASSQVWSGPTSNYGYTF,TGTGCCAGCAGCCAAGTTTGGTCAGGCCCTACCTCTAACTATGGCTACACCTTC
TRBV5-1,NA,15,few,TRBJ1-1,CASSLQGSGNTEAFF,TGCGCCAGCAGCTTACAGGGTTCGGGAAACACTGAAGCTTTCTTT
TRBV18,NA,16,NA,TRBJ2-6,CASSPFRDSGANVLTF,TGTGCCAGCTCACCATTCCGGGACTCTGGGGCCAACGTCCTGACTTTC
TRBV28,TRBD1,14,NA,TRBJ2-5,CASSPIGGVETQYF,TGTGCCAGCAGTCCCATAGGGGGCGTGGAGACCCAGTACTTC
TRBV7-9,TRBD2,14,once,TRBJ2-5,CASNLLAGDETQYF,TGTGCCAGCAACCTACTAGCGGGTGATGAGACCCAGTACTTC
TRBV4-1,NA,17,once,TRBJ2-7,CASSQESGDRYFYEQYF,TGCGCCAGCAGCCAAGAGAGTGGAGACAGATATTTCTACGAGCAGTACTTC
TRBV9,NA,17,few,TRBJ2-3,CASSVEAGKALANTQYF,TGTGCCAGCAGCGTAGAAGCAGGGAAGGCATTAGCAAATACGCAGTATTTT
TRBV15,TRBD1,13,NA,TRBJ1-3,CATGQGVGNTIYF,TGTGCCACCGGACAGGGAGTAGGAAACACCATATATTTT
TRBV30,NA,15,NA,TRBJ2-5,CALGRPSASGETQYF,TGTGCCCTTGGAAGGCCTAGCGCTTCGGGGGAGACCCAGTACTTC
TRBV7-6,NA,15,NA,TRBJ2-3,CASSLIGGGTDTQYF,TGTGCCAGCAGCTTAATAGGAGGGGGCACAGATACGCAGTATTTT
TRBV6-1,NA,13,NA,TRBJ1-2,CASRSGTNYGYTF,TGTGCCAGCAGATCCGGGACTAACTATGGCTACACCTTC
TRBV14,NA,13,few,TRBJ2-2,CASSQRGTGELFF,TGTGCCAGCAGCCAAAGAGGGACCGGGGAGCTGTTTTTT
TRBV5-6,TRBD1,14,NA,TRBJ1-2,CASSLPGQVYGYTF,TGTGCCAGCAGCCTTCCGGGACAGGTGTATGGCTACACCTTC
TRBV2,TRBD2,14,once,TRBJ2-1,CASRLASSYNEQFF,TGTGCCAGCAGACTAGCGAGCTCCTACAATGAGCAGTTCTTC
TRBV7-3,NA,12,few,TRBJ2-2,CASSLRPAELFF,TGTGCCAGCAGCTTAAGGCCTGCGGAGCTGTTTTTT
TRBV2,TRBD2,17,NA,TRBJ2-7,CASSGLAGGGRSYEQYF,TGTGCCAGCAGTGGACTAGCGGGAGGTGGGCGCTCCTACGAGCAGTACTTC
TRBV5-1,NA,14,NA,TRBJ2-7,CASSPTGSSYEQYF,TGCGCCAGCAGCCCCACAGGTAGCTCCTACGAGCAGTACTTC
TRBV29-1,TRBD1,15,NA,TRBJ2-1,CSVEGQGERYNEQFF,TGCAGCGTTGAGGGTCAGGGGGAGAGGTACAATGAGCAGTTCTTC
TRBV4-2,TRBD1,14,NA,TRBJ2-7,CASSRGTGNDEQYF,TGTGCCAGCAGCCGAGGGACAGGGAACGACGAGCAGTACTTC
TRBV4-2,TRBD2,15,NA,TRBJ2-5,CASSLTGGGRETQYF,TGTGCCAGCAGCCTCACCGGGGGAGGGAGGGAGACCCAGTACTTC
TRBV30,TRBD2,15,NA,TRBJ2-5,CAWSEGLAGGETQYF,TGTGCCTGGAGTGAAGGACTAGCGGGGGGGGAGACCCAGTACTTC
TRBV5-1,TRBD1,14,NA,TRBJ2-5,CASSPPGQQETQYF,TGCGCCAGCAGCCCCCCGGGACAGCAAGAGACCCAGTACTTC
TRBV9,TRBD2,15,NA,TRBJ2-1,CASSHGREGWDEQFF,TGTGCCAGCAGCCATGGGCGGGAGGGTTGGGATGAGCAGTTCTTC
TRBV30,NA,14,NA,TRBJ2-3,CASAGTWGTDTQYF,TGTGCCTCTGCCGGGACATGGGGTACAGATACGCAGTATTTT
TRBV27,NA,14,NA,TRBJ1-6,CASSADFTGSPLHF,TGTGCCAGCAGTGCCGACTTTACGGGTTCACCCCTCCACTTT
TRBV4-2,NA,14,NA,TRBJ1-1,CASSQDRRGTEAFF,TGTGCCAGCAGCCAAGATCGCAGGGGCACTGAAGCTTTCTTT
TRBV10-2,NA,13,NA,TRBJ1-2,CASSEGGSYGYTF,TGCGCCAGCAGTGAGGGGGGGAGCTATGGCTACACCTTC
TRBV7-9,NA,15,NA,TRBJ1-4,CASSLGGRGGEKLFF,TGTGCCAGCAGCTTAGGAGGCAGGGGAGGGGAAAAACTGTTTTTT
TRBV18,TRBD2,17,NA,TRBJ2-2,CASSPQGSGRNTGELFF,TGTGCCAGCTCACCCCAGGGAAGCGGGAGGAACACCGGGGAGCTGTTTTTT
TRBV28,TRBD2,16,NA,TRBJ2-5,CASSLAGLAGKETQYF,TGTGCCAGCAGTTTAGCCGGACTAGCGGGGAAAGAGACCCAGTACTTC
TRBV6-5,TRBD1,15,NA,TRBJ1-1,CASSPRGQINTEAFF,TGTGCCAGCAGTCCCAGGGGACAGATAAACACTGAAGCTTTCTTT
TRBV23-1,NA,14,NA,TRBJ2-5,CASSHRTRTETQYF,TGCGCCAGCAGCCACCGTACTAGGACGGAGACCCAGTACTTC
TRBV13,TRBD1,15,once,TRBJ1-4,CASSWTGTTNEKLFF,TGTGCCAGCAGCTGGACAGGAACAACTAATGAAAAACTGTTTTTT
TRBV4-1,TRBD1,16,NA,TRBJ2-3,CASSQPGGPRTDTQYF,TGCGCCAGCAGCCAGCCAGGGGGCCCTCGCACAGATACGCAGTATTTT
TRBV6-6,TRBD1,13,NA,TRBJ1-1,CASSQGAILEAFF,TGTGCCAGCAGCCAGGGGGCGATCCTTGAAGCTTTCTTT
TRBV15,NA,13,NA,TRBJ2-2,CATSRDYTGELFF,TGTGCCACCAGCAGAGACTACACCGGGGAGCTGTTTTTT
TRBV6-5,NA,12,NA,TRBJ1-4,CASSFQGEKLFF,TGTGCCAGCAGTTTTCAGGGCGAAAAACTGTTTTTT
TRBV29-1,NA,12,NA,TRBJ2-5,CSAGQIQETQYF,TGCAGCGCTGGACAGATCCAAGAGACCCAGTACTTC
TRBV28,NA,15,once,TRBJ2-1,CASSPRTPGHHEQFF,TGTGCCAGCAGTCCCCGGACACCGGGACACCATGAGCAGTTCTTC